The source of this T cell receptor beta chain is a study of T cell repertoires in cytomegalovirus infection. About the research overall: Both a matching HLA type and CMV infection were indicated by public TCR beta signatures.

There are 15 residues in the CDR3. V lost 1 base, J lost 6 bases, and 14 bases lay in between. Per the germline V gene, CDR1 is LGHNA and CDR2 is YSLEER. TCRdb re-derived calls from the reads in MiXCR, one entry per CDR3 protein. The top ten hold around 9.5% of the sample, which has roughly 280,000 distinct CDR3 sequences, approximately 13% seen once. The sample comprised PBMCs. The V gene is TRBV4-3, the J gene TRBJ2-3; D is possibly TRBD2 (6 bases). The source of this sequence is a human donor in good health (CMV status not recorded). Some clones in this sample may be carry-over from other donors' samples. CDR3: CASSQGLGRSDTQYF. The CDR3 DNA follows: TGCGCCAGCAGCCAAGGACTCGGGAGATCGGATACGCAGTATTTT.